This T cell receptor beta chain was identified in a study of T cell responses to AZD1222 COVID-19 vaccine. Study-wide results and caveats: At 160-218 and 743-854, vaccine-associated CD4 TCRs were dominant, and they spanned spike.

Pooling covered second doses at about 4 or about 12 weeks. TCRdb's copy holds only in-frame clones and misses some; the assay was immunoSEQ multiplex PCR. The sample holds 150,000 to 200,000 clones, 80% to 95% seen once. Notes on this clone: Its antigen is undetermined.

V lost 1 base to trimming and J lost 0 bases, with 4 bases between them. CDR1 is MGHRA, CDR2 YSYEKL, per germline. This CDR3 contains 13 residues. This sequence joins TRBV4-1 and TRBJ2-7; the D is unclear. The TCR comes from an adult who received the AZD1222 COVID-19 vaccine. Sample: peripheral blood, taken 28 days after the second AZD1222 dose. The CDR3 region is CASSQGTSYEQYF. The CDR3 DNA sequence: TGCGCCAGCAGCCAAGGAACCTCCTACGAGCAGTACTTC.